Listed here are 30 T cell receptor beta chains from one sample, sequenced in a study of blood T cell repertoires in COVID-19. Assay used: immunoSEQ multiplex PCR; TCRdb lists only in-frame clones, some missing. This sample yields hundreds of thousands of clones, of which about 85% are seen a single time; 1.5% to 2% belongs to the top ten. Sequencing used PBMCs or T cells enriched from blood (not recorded which). The source of these receptors is a woman younger than 35 with acute COVID-19.

This clone was seen a few times. The genes are TRBV9 and TRBJ1-3; tentative D call: TRBD1 (5 bases). V shed 3 bases and J shed 2 bases, with 12 bases lying between them. Germline CDR1 and CDR2: SGDLS and YYNGEE. The CDR3 sequence is 15 residues long. The CDR3 is CASSEGLNTGNTIYF. The CDR3 DNA reads TGTGCCAGCAGCGAGGGGCTCAACACTGGAAACACCATATATTTT. Looking up the rest from reference TRBV9 and TRBJ1-3 gives the full variable domain: DSGVTQTPKHLITATGQRVTLRCSPRSGDLSVYWYQQSLDQGLQFLIQYYNGEERAKGNILERFSAQQFPDLHSELNLSSLELGDSALYFCASSEGLNTGNTIYFGEGSWLTVV.

This chain links TRBV6-1 with TRBJ2-1; 8 bases match TRBD1. Germline V lookup: CDR1 MNHNS, CDR2 SASEGT. The CDR3 is 16 residues long. J lost 4 bases, V lost 0 bases, and 5 bases had no gene match. This chain's CDR3 is CASSEAGQGAYNEQFF. DNA for the CDR3: TGTGCCAGCAGTGAAGCCGGGCAGGGGGCTTACAATGAGCAGTTCTTC.

This clone was seen a single time. This CDR3 is also generated by other DNA sequences in the sample. CDR3 amino acids: CASSLGQGSNQPQHF. CDR3 coding DNA: TGCGCCAGCAGCTTGGGGCAGGGTAGCAATCAGCCCCAGCATTTT. The chain carries TRBV5-1 and TRBJ1-5, with D possibly TRBD1 on 5 matching bases. The CDR3 runs to 15 residues. The V end lost 0 bases, the J end lost 0 bases, and 7 bases lay between the germline ends. Germline loops: CDR1 SGHRS, CDR2 YFSETQ.

This chain connects TRBV7-3 to TRBJ1-1; a possible D gene is TRBD1 (5 bases). Germline V gene data show CDR1 as SGHTA and CDR2 as FQGTGA. The CDR3 length is 16 residues. V lost 5 bases, J lost 5 bases, and 21 bases lay in between. CDR3 bases: TGTGCCAGCAGCCCCCTGAGTGGTGGGGGGGTAACTGAAGCTTTCTTT. Translating gives CASSPLSGGGVTEAFF.

This clone appeared a few times. V usage is TRBV24-1 and J usage is TRBJ1-5, with a tentative D call TRBD1 (6 bases). CDR3 length equals 12 residues. V was cut by 4 bases and J by 8 bases, with 8 bases left in between. CDR1 is KGHDR and CDR2 is SFDVKD in the germline V gene. CDR3 residues: CATSEGAKPQHF. The CDR3, as DNA: TGTGCCACCAGTGAGGGGGCGAAGCCCCAGCATTTT.

This rearrangement joins TRBV6-2 or TRBV6-3 to TRBJ1-5; D gene ambiguous. Germline lookup yields CDR1 MNHEY and CDR2 SVGEGT. There are 16 residues in the CDR3. Trimming shortened V by 2 bases and J by 7 bases, and 18 bases separated the two germline ends. The CDR3, as DNA: TGTGCCAGCAGTTACCAGGCAGATATTGGGCGACAGCCCCAGCATTTT. This sequence encodes CASSYQADIGRQPQHF.

This sequence joins TRBV27 and TRBJ2-7; D is perhaps TRBD2 (5 bases). This CDR3 has 15 amino acids. Trimming took off 2 bases at V and 0 bases at J, with 11 bases between the two ends. Germline V gene sequence: CDR1 MNHEY, CDR2 SMNVEV (reference sequence). CDR3: CASSLTSFGSYEQYF. Here the CDR3 DNA reads TGTGCCAGCAGTTTAACTAGTTTTGGCTCCTACGAGCAGTACTTC.

The chain combines TRBV25-1 with TRBJ1-5; D is ambiguous. Trimming cost V 11 bases and J 4 bases, with 18 bases left between them. Per germline, CDR1 MGHDK and CDR2 SYGVNS. The CDR3 consists of 14 residues. The CDR3 loop is CAPRGQTNNQPQHF. As DNA, the CDR3 is TGTGCCCCGAGAGGGCAGACAAATAATCAGCCCCAGCATTTT.

This CDR3 is CASSGTSGRVLYNEQFF. The CDR3 nucleotides are TGTGCCAGCAGTGGGACTAGCGGGAGGGTTCTCTACAATGAGCAGTTCTTC. V is TRBV2 and J is TRBJ2-1; TRBD2 matches at 15 bases. The CDR3 covers 17 residues. Germline CDR1 reads SNHLY; CDR2 reads FYNNEI. The V segment lost 4 bases and the J segment 3 bases; nucleotides outside the gene matches: 4.

This clone was counted between two and nine times. The rearrangement joins TRBV27 to TRBJ1-1; D call uncertain. The V end was cut by 3 bases, the J end by 3 bases, with 8 bases between. The CDR3 contains 13 residues. The germline V gene encodes CDR1 MNHEY and CDR2 SMNVEV (reference sequence). CDR3 sequence: CASSLVQYTEAFF. The CDR3 DNA follows: TGTGCCAGCAGTTTGGTACAGTACACTGAAGCTTTCTTT.

This chain uses TRBV25-1 with TRBJ2-4, with a tentative D call TRBD1 (5 bases). The V gene's germline CDR1 is MGHDK and CDR2 SYGVNS. The CDR3 has 15 amino acids. With 6 bases removed from V and 0 bases from J, the gap between germline ends came to 12 bases. This CDR3 is CASSETVLAKNIQYF. The CDR3 DNA is TGTGCCAGCAGCGAGACAGTACTAGCCAAAAACATTCAGTACTTC.

The chain is built from TRBV7-9 and TRBJ1-6; TRBD1 agrees at 7 bases. V lost 2 bases and J lost 7; bases outside the gene matches: 2. CDR1 is SEHNR, CDR2 FQNEAQ, per germline (reference sequence). This CDR3 is built from 14 residues. CDR3 in DNA: TGTGCCAGCAGCTTACAGGGGGAAAATTCACCCCTCCACTTT. Its translation is CASSLQGENSPLHF. Based on the CDR3 plus reference TRBV7-9 and TRBJ1-6, the full variable domain is DTGVSQNPRHKITKRGQNVTFRCDPISEHNRLYWYRQTLGQGPEFLTYFQNEAQLEKSRLLSDRFSAERPKGSFSTLEIQRTEQGDSAMYLCASSLQGENSPLHFGNGTRLTVT.

This rearrangement joins TRBV3-1 (or the pseudogene TRBV3-2) to TRBJ2-2; D remains ambiguous. V was trimmed by 4 bases and J by 1 base, leaving 13 bases between them. This CDR3 is 16 amino acids long. Germline-derived CDR1 and CDR2 are LGHDT and YNNKEL (reference sequence). CDR3 residues: CASSPHGRKNTGELFF. CDR3 nucleotides: TGTGCCAGCAGCCCGCATGGGCGCAAGAACACCGGGGAGCTGTTTTTT.

Here the CDR3 DNA reads TGTGCCGCTTGGACTGTGAACAATGAGCAGTTCTTC. Amino acids: CAAWTVNNEQFF. The rearrangement joins TRBV28 to TRBJ2-1; D may be TRBD2 (5 bases). The germline V gene has CDR1 MDHEN and CDR2 SYDVKM. Trimming removed 11 bases from V and 5 bases from J, with 13 bases in between. The CDR3 runs to 12 residues.

V and J are TRBV6-2 or TRBV6-3 and TRBJ2-3, with 9 positions matching TRBD2. Per germline, CDR1 MNHEY and CDR2 SVGEGT. With V trimmed by 1 base and J by 3 bases, 5 bases remained unmatched. CDR3 length: 16 amino acids. For the CDR3, the DNA is TGTGCCAGCAGTTACTGGCGGGAGGGCCAAACAGATACGCAGTATTTT. Protein product: CASSYWREGQTDTQYF.

The rearrangement uses TRBV4-1 and TRBJ1-5, with D maybe TRBD1 (6 bases). The CDR3 spans 19 residues. V lost 0 bases to trimming and J lost 2 bases, with 20 bases between them. Germline values: CDR1 MGHRA, CDR2 YSYEKL. The DNA of the CDR3 is TGCGCCAGCAGCCAAGAAGAAGGCACAGGGTTTTTGGGCAATCAGCCCCAGCATTTT. It specifies CASSQEEGTGFLGNQPQHF.

This chain uses TRBV6-5 with TRBJ1-2; D is possibly TRBD1 (5 bases). Trimming took 2 bases from V and 4 from J, leaving 11 bases between them. Germline loops: CDR1 MNHEY, CDR2 SVGAGI. The CDR3 is 14 amino acids. DNA for the CDR3: TGTGCCAGCAGTTACCTCAGGGATAGCTATGGCTACACCTTC. Its protein product is CASSYLRDSYGYTF.

The chain couples TRBV3-1 (or the pseudogene TRBV3-2) to TRBJ2-7; TRBD2 matches at 8 bases. CDR1 and CDR2 from the germline V gene are LGHDT and YNNKEL (reference sequence). J gave up 4 bases and V 3 bases, and 11 bases lay outside the gene matches. The CDR3 is made up of 16 amino acids. CDR3 coding DNA: TGTGCCAGCAGCCACGCGCCGCTCGGACTAGCTTACGAGCAGTACTTC. Encoded protein: CASSHAPLGLAYEQYF.

V gene TRBV9 combines with J gene TRBJ1-5; the match to TRBD1 covers 7 bases. The CDR3 length is 14 residues. Per the germline V gene, CDR1 is SGDLS and CDR2 is YYNGEE. Trimming removed 4 bases from V and 4 bases from J; junction bases left unmatched: 5. In DNA form, the CDR3 reads TGTGCCAGCAGCACAGGGGATGGGAATCAGCCCCAGCATTTT. The encoded protein is CASSTGDGNQPQHF.

The J gene is TRBJ1-2, the V gene TRBV28, with 9 bases matching TRBD1. The V segment lost 5 bases and the J segment 5 bases; nucleotides outside the gene matches: 9. CDR1 is MDHEN and CDR2 is SYDVKM in the germline V gene. The CDR3 runs to 15 residues. DNA for the CDR3: TGTGCCAGCAGTGGAGGGACAGGGAACAATTATGGCTACACCTTC. Protein product: CASSGGTGNNYGYTF.

This clone was seen only once. The genes are TRBV27 and TRBJ1-5, with D possibly being TRBD1 (6 bases). With 4 bases removed from V and 8 bases from J, the gap between germline ends came to 18 bases. Germline loops: CDR1 MNHEY, CDR2 SMNVEV (reference sequence). The CDR3 totals 15 residues. In DNA form, the CDR3 reads TGTGCCAGCAGTTACAGGGACCACCAGGATGAGCCCCAGCATTTT. Translating gives CASSYRDHQDEPQHF.

The V gene is TRBV19, the J gene TRBJ1-1; 8 nucleotides line up with TRBD1. The CDR3 extends over 14 amino acids. With 5 bases clipped from V and 4 bases from J, the junction kept 6 bases outside the gene matches. Germline V gives CDR1 LNHDA, CDR2 SQIVND (reference sequence). The CDR3 is CASSLTGVGTEAFF. The CDR3 DNA sequence: TGTGCCAGTAGTCTGACAGGGGTGGGCACTGAAGCTTTCTTT. Looking up the rest from reference TRBV19 and TRBJ1-1 gives the full variable domain: DGGITQSPKYLFRKEGQNVTLSCEQNLNHDAMYWYRQDPGQGLRLIYYSQIVNDFQKGDIAEGYSVSREKKESFPLTVTSAQKNPTAFYLCASSLTGVGTEAFFGQGTRLTVV.

V gene TRBV7-9 combines with J gene TRBJ1-2, with D perhaps matching TRBD1 (6 bases). Per the germline V gene, CDR1 is SEHNR and CDR2 is FQNEAQ (reference sequence). The germline V and J ends were trimmed by 3 bases and 8 bases, with 13 bases remaining between them. This CDR3 has 13 amino acids. The CDR3 spells CASSFGGLRGYTF. CDR3 DNA: TGTGCCAGCAGCTTCGGGGGGCTCCGAGGCTACACCTTC.

This clone was seen just once. The J gene is TRBJ2-2, the V gene TRBV25-1; a weak D match, TRBD1 (5 bases). With 2 bases removed from V and 8 bases from J, the gap between germline ends came to 6 bases. CDR3 size: 12 residues. In germline, CDR1 is MGHDK, CDR2 SYGVNS. Here the CDR3 DNA reads TGTGCCAGCAGTGAACAGGGAGGGGAGCTGTTTTTT. Its protein product is CASSEQGGELFF. The variable domain in full, with the rest retrieved from reference TRBV25-1 and TRBJ2-2, is EADIYQTPRYLVIGTGKKITLECSQTMGHDKMYWYQQDPGMELHLIHYSYGVNSTEKGDLSSESTVSRIRTEHFPLTLESARPSHTSQYLCASSEQGGELFFGEGSRLTVL.

The gene calls are TRBV9 and TRBJ1-6; 7 positions match TRBD1. CDR3 length: 14 residues. J lost 5 bases, V lost 3 bases, and 2 bases had no gene match. Germline V lookup: CDR1 SGDLS, CDR2 YYNGEE. The CDR3, as DNA: TGTGCCAGCAGCGCGGGGACAGATAATTCACCCCTCCACTTT. This encodes CASSAGTDNSPLHF.

This chain joins TRBV6-6 and TRBJ2-1; 8 bases are shared with TRBD2. Per the germline V gene, CDR1 is MNHNY and CDR2 is SVGAGI (reference sequence). V trimming: 5 bases; J trimming: 10 bases; junction bases outside the gene matches: 16. This CDR3 is built from 16 residues. CDR3 amino acids: CASSRNAGGGSGEQFF. Here the CDR3 DNA reads TGTGCCAGCAGTCGAAACGCGGGGGGCGGCTCTGGCGAGCAGTTCTTC.

This sequence joins TRBV19 and TRBJ1-5; TRBD1 agrees at 10 bases. V lost 6 bases to trimming and J lost 7 bases; unmatched junction nucleotides: 9. The CDR3 length is 15 residues. CDR1 is LNHDA and CDR2 is SQIVND in the germline V gene (reference sequence). CDR3 in DNA: TGTGCCAGTAGGATGACAGGGGGCTATCACCAGCCCCAGCATTTT. Protein: CASRMTGGYHQPQHF.

The V and J genes are TRBV5-1 and TRBJ2-2, with a possible D match to TRBD2 (6 bases). The CDR3 runs to 14 residues. Trimming cost V 4 bases and J 6 bases, with 13 bases left between them. Germline CDR1 SGHRS, CDR2 YFSETQ. DNA for the CDR3: TGCGCCAGCAGCACGACGTCGGGGGCCGGGGAGCTGTTTTTT. This encodes CASSTTSGAGELFF.

This CDR3 reads CASSLAGGTYNEQFF. The CDR3 DNA sequence: TGTGCCAGCAGCTTAGCGGGGGGGACCTACAATGAGCAGTTCTTC. The chain recombines TRBV7-2 with TRBJ2-1; 7 bases fit TRBD2. Germline loops: CDR1 SGHTA, CDR2 FQGNSA. The CDR3 length is 15 residues. With 0 bases clipped from V and 2 bases from J, the junction kept 1 base outside the gene matches. Filled out from reference TRBV7-2 and TRBJ2-1, the complete variable domain reads GAGVSQSPSNKVTEKGKDVELRCDPISGHTALYWYRQSLGQGLEFLIYFQGNSAPDKSGLPSDRFSAERTGGSVSTLTIQRTQQEDSAVYLCASSLAGGTYNEQFFGPGTRLTVL.

The chain is built from TRBV28 and TRBJ1-6; TRBD1 matches at 11 bases. The J segment lost 8 bases and the V segment lost 5 bases, leaving 8 bases of the junction unmatched. The germline V gene encodes CDR1 MDHEN and CDR2 SYDVKM. CDR3 length equals 16 residues. The CDR3 nucleotides read TGTGCCAGCAGTCCGCCTGCGGGACAGGGGGATTCACCCCTCCACTTT. Translating gives CASSPPAGQGDSPLHF.